This entry is about one T cell receptor (beta chain). This entry belongs to a study of T cells in Graves' hyperthyroidism and ophthalmopathy. RNA transcripts served as the template for amplifying TCR beta CDR3 regions. HTBI primers were the set used in a first-round RT-PCR of the TCR CDR3. TCRdb redid the calling of the multiplex PCR reads with MiXCR, one entry per CDR3 protein. The sample carries around 440,000 distinct CDR3 sequences, about 15% recorded once. Material: blood. This TCR derives from a woman between 18 and 30 years old with Graves' hyperthyroidism.

This CDR3 is CASSVGQGTGELFF. CDR3 nucleotides: TGTGCCAGCAGTGTGGGACAGGGGACCGGGGAGCTGTTTTTT. V and J are TRBV6-1 and TRBJ2-2; TRBD1 agrees at 10 bases. This CDR3 is built from 14 residues. The ends lost 4 bases at V and 5 bases at J; junction bases unmatched: 1. The V gene's germline CDR1 is MNHNS and CDR2 SASEGT.